These T cell receptor beta chains were read from a single sample in a study of blood T cell repertoires in COVID-19. Clones were sequenced by immunoSEQ multiplex PCR, and TCRdb holds only the in-frame ones, with some missing. The sample lists hundreds of thousands of clones, 70% to 90% occurring once. Sequenced: peripheral blood. The receptors were sampled from a man in his forties or fifties with COVID-19, enrolled during active disease. Both conserved end residues are part of each CDR3. A D gene is named only where the DNA matches it firmly. Rows may omit the clone size; those that give it use once, few, many or a size class.

-	TRBJ1-6	TRBV2	-	TGTGCCAGCAGGCTACAGGGTCTGGATAATTCACCCCTCCACTTT	CASRLQGLDNSPLHF
TRBD1	TRBJ1-1	TRBV7-6	once	TGTGCCAGCAGCGCGACAGGGGGCGACACTGAAGCTTTCTTT	CASSATGGDTEAFF
TRBD1	TRBJ1-2	TRBV9	-	TGTGCCAGCAGCGTCCTACCGGGACAGGGGGCCTATGGCTACACCTTC	CASSVLPGQGAYGYTF
-	TRBJ2-7	TRBV5-1	-	TGCGCCAGCAGCTTGGAACATGGCGTCGGGTCGACAGGAATATACGAGCAGTACTTC	CASSLEHGVGSTGIYEQYF
-	TRBJ1-1	TRBV24-1	-	TGTGCCACCAGTGATAACCACGAAGCATCCTTT	CATSDNHEASF
TRBD2	TRBJ2-7	TRBV5-4	-	TGTGCCAGCAGTTTAGCGGGGGGGACCTACGAGCAGTACTTC	CASSLAGGTYEQYF
-	TRBJ1-2	TRBV5-1	-	TGCGCCAGCAGCCCAAGGGGTCCACCGGCCTATGGCTACACCTTC	CASSPRGPPAYGYTF
TRBD1	TRBJ2-5	TRBV11-2	-	TGTGCCAGCAGCTCGGGACAGGGAATCCAAGAGACCCAGTACTTC	CASSSGQGIQETQYF
-	TRBJ1-3	TRBV7-2	-	TGTGCCAGCAGCTTAGAAGCGGGGACCCGAAACACCATATATTTT	CASSLEAGTRNTIYF
-	TRBJ1-6	TRBV6-5	few	TGTGCCAGCGGCCTGACAGACAGGAATTCACCCCTCCACTTT	CASGLTDRNSPLHF
TRBD2	TRBJ2-1	TRBV10-1	-	TGCGCCAGCAGTGCTGGACTAGCGGGAGGCAATGAGCAGTTCTTC	CASSAGLAGGNEQFF
-	TRBJ2-7	TRBV5-4	-	TGTGCCAGCAGCTTGGGGGCGGGGCTAATCTACGAGCAGTACTTC	CASSLGAGLIYEQYF
-	TRBJ1-2	TRBV6-5	-	TGTGCCAGCAGTTATGACAGAACCTATGGCTACACCTTC	CASSYDRTYGYTF
-	TRBJ2-1	TRBV24-1	-	TGTGCCACCAGTGATTATACGGGGGAGTTCTTC	CATSDYTGEFF
-	TRBJ1-1	TRBV5-1	few	TGCGCCAGCAGCCCCGGGACACTCCTGAACACTGAAGCTTTCTTT	CASSPGTLLNTEAFF
-	TRBJ1-4	TRBV7-9	-	TGTGCCAGCAGCTTTCTTGGGGGGGCAGAAAAACTGTTTTTT	CASSFLGGAEKLFF
-	TRBJ1-4	TRBV6-5	-	TGTGCCAGCAGGGATCGGGACACCGGAGGTGAAAAACTGTTTTTT	CASRDRDTGGEKLFF
TRBD2	TRBJ2-7	TRBV6-5	-	TGTGCCAGCAAAACCGGGACTAGCTCCTACGAGCAGTACTTC	CASKTGTSSYEQYF
-	TRBJ1-4	TRBV3-1/TRBV3-2	-	TGTGCCAGCAGCCGAAGCGCTGATTTCGACAATGAAAAACTGTTTTTT	CASSRSADFDNEKLFF
-	TRBJ1-6	TRBV6-1	few	TGTGCCAGCAGTGAACGCGGACAGAGTGGGTCACCCCTCCACTTT	CASSERGQSGSPLHF
TRBD2	TRBJ2-1	TRBV3-1/TRBV3-2	-	TGTGCCAGCAGCCGCGGGACTAGCGGGAGCTCCTACAATGAGCAGTTCTTC	CASSRGTSGSSYNEQFF
-	TRBJ1-3	TRBV9	-	TGTGCCAGCAGCGGAGGGTTGGACGGAAACACCATATATTTT	CASSGGLDGNTIYF
-	TRBJ2-7	TRBV27	-	TGTGCCAGCGGTCCGGTCGGCTCCTACGAGCAGTACTTC	CASGPVGSYEQYF
TRBD1	TRBJ2-7	TRBV19	-	TGTGCCAGTAGTACGGGACAGGGGACCGCATCCTACGAGCAGTACTTC	CASSTGQGTASYEQYF
-	TRBJ2-1	TRBV6-6	-	TGTGCCAGCAGTTACGCAGGGGACAATGAGCAGTTCTTC	CASSYAGDNEQFF
-	TRBJ1-1	TRBV12-5	-	TGTGCTAGTGGTTTGGGTACAGTGCGGGACACTGAAGCTTTCTTT	CASGLGTVRDTEAFF
-	TRBJ2-2	TRBV24-1	-	TGTGCCACCAGTGACCCGAGGGGGCCGGGGGACAGCGGGGAGCTGTTTTTT	CATSDPRGPGDSGELFF
-	TRBJ2-2	TRBV7-9	-	TGTGCCAGCAGCCGGGGATCCGGGGAGCTGTTTTTT	CASSRGSGELFF
TRBD2	TRBJ2-2	TRBV4-1	-	TGCGCCAGCAGCTTGGCTAGCGGAGCGAACACCGGGGAGCTGTTTTTT	CASSLASGANTGELFF
TRBD1	TRBJ1-3	TRBV3-1/TRBV3-2	-	TGTGCCAGCACCTCAGGGGGCTCTGGAAACACCATATATTTT	CASTSGGSGNTIYF
-	TRBJ2-3	TRBV5-1	-	TGCGCCAGCAGCTTAAACGCCGGCGGGAGCACAGATACGCAGTATTTT	CASSLNAGGSTDTQYF
-	TRBJ2-5	TRBV7-6	-	TGTGCCAGCAGCTTAGAGACTAGTTTTGGTGAGACCCAGTACTTC	CASSLETSFGETQYF
TRBD1	TRBJ1-6	TRBV5-8	-	TGTGCCAGCAGCGTACAGGGGCGTTCACCCCTCCACTTT	CASSVQGRSPLHF
-	TRBJ1-4	TRBV6-2/TRBV6-3	-	TGTGCCAGCAGTTACCAGCAGGGCCTGGCTAATGAAAAACTGTTTTTT	CASSYQQGLANEKLFF
-	TRBJ2-7	TRBV9	-	TGTGCCAGCAGCGCCTCGGGACTGAGCTACGAGCAGTACTTC	CASSASGLSYEQYF
TRBD1	TRBJ1-2	TRBV5-4	once	TGTGCCAGCAGCCCGACCCTGTCGGGGACAGGGGGAAATGGCTACACCTTC	CASSPTLSGTGGNGYTF
-	TRBJ2-7	TRBV27	-	TGTGCCAGCAGTTTCTCAGGTGGGTCCTACGAGCAGTACTTC	CASSFSGGSYEQYF
TRBD2	TRBJ2-3	TRBV7-7	-	TGTGCTAGCAGCCTAGCTAGCGGGCCCACAGATACGCAGTATTTT	CASSLASGPTDTQYF
TRBD1	TRBJ1-2	TRBV6-5	-	TGTGCCAGCAGTTGGGGCCGGGACAGGGGGCCAAAAGGCTACACCTTC	CASSWGRDRGPKGYTF
TRBD1	TRBJ1-1	TRBV7-9	-	TGTGCCAGCAGTCGGACAGGACTGAACACTGAAGCTTTCTTT	CASSRTGLNTEAFF
TRBD2	TRBJ2-2	TRBV18	-	TGTGCCAGCTCACCCCCCGGACTAGCGGGGTCGGGGACCGGGGAGCTGTTTTTT	CASSPPGLAGSGTGELFF
-	TRBJ1-5	TRBV20-1	-	TGCAGTGCTAGTATACAGGGTGATCAGCCCCAGCATTTT	CSASIQGDQPQHF
TRBD1	TRBJ1-2	TRBV25-1	-	TGTGCCAGCAGTCAGACAGGGACTTACGGCTACACCTTC	CASSQTGTYGYTF
-	TRBJ2-2	TRBV4-3	-	TGCGCCAGCAGCCAGGGGGGATACACCGGGGAGCTGTTTTTT	CASSQGGYTGELFF
TRBD2	TRBJ2-2	TRBV7-3	-	TGTGCCAGCAGCTACCTGGGACTAGCGGGGGATATCGGGGAGCTGTTTTTT	CASSYLGLAGDIGELFF
TRBD2	TRBJ2-3	TRBV7-2	-	TGTGCCAGCAGCCTCGGGACTAGCACGTTGACAGATACGCAGTATTTT	CASSLGTSTLTDTQYF
-	TRBJ1-1	TRBV9	-	TGTGCCAGCAGCGCGGGGGAGGGTCTGAACACTGAAGCTTTCTTT	CASSAGEGLNTEAFF
TRBD2	TRBJ2-3	TRBV28	-	TGTGCCAGCAGTTTGGCTAGCGGGCTATCAGATACGCAGTATTTT	CASSLASGLSDTQYF
-	TRBJ2-7	TRBV11-2	-	TGTGCCAGCAGCGACGGGGAAGTCTCCTACGAGCAGTACTTC	CASSDGEVSYEQYF
-	TRBJ1-4	TRBV27	-	TGTGCCAGCAGACCACCTTGGAATAGGGGTAATGAAAAACTGTTTTTT	CASRPPWNRGNEKLFF
-	TRBJ1-1	TRBV6-4	-	TGTGCCAGCAGTCTCGGAGAGAACACTGAAGCTTTCTTT	CASSLGENTEAFF
-	TRBJ1-2	TRBV28	-	TGTGCCAGCAGTTTATCGGGGGGTGTTGGCTACACCTTC	CASSLSGGVGYTF
-	TRBJ2-1	TRBV30	-	TGTGCCTGGCAAATGGGAGGCATCTCCTACAATGAGCAGTTCTTC	CAWQMGGISYNEQFF
-	TRBJ1-4	TRBV6-5	-	TGTGCCAGCAGTTACTCGATGGGGACTCCTAATGAAAAACTGTTTTTT	CASSYSMGTPNEKLFF
TRBD1	TRBJ2-5	TRBV5-1	-	TGCGCCAGCAGCTTAGCAGGGGGACAAGAGACCCAGTACTTC	CASSLAGGQETQYF
-	TRBJ2-7	TRBV3-1/TRBV3-2	-	TGTGCCAGCAGCCCCGTCCCCCGGGGGTACTACGAGCAGTACTTC	CASSPVPRGYYEQYF
TRBD1	TRBJ2-1	TRBV18	-	TGTGCCAGCTCCAACTGGACAGGAACCTACAATGAGCAGTTCTTC	CASSNWTGTYNEQFF
-	TRBJ2-3	TRBV6-5	-	TGTGCCAGCAGTTACTCCCCACCAGAAACAGATACGCAGTATTTT	CASSYSPPETDTQYF
-	TRBJ2-7	TRBV6-5	few	TGTGCCAGCAGCGCAAGGGGTGCTTCCTACGAGCAGTACTTC	CASSARGASYEQYF